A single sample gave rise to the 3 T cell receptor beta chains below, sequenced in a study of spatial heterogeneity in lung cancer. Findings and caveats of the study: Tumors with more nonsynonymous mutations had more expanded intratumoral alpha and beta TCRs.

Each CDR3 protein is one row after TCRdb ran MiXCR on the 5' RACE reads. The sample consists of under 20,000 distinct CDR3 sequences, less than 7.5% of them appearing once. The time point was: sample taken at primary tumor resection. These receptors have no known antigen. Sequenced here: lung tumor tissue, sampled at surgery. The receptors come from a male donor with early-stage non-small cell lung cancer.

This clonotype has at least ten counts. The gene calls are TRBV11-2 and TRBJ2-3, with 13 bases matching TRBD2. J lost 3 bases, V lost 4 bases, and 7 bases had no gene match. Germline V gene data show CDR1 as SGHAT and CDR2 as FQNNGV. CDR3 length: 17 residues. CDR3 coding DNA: TGTGCCAGCAGCTCTTTGAAGGGACTAGCGGGAACAGATACGCAGTATTTT. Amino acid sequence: CASSSLKGLAGTDTQYF.

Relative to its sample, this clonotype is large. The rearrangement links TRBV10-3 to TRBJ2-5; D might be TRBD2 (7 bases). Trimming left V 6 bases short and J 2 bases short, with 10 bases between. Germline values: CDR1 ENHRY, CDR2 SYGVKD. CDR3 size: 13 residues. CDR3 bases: TGTGCCATCAGAGGGGGGGAACAAGAGACCCAGTACTTC. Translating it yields CAIRGGEQETQYF.

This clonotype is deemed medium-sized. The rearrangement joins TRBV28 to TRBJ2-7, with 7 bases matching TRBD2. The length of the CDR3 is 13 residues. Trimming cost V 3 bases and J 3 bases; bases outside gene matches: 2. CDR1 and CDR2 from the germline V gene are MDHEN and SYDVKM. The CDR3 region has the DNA TGTGCCAGCAGTTTGATAGCGGGCTACGAGCAGTACTTC. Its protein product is CASSLIAGYEQYF.